This T cell receptor beta chain was documented in a study of cytomegalovirus exposure and HLA in healthy donors. Points from the study as a whole: The study assumed roughly uniform donor sequencing depth for presence/absence analyses. Reports indicate that TCR beta sequences accurately predicted the HLA-A and HLA-B alleles of most subjects.

In the PCR, 60 Vbeta and 13 Jbeta primers were used. Method: immunoSEQ multiplex PCR; TCRdb's copy keeps in-frame clones and lacks some. The sample comprises approximately 150,000 clones, approximately 78% of which are singletons, and 2% to 2.5% rests with the top ten. This clone appeared a few times. Its target is not known. This TCR was recovered from a human donor in good health. Sequenced sample: PBMCs.

CDR3 sequence: CATQTVAGAETQYF. The CDR3 DNA reads TGTGCCACCCAGACGGTAGCGGGGGCGGAGACCCAGTACTTC. The rearrangement joins TRBV5-6 to TRBJ2-5; 9 bases fit TRBD2. Germline lookup yields CDR1 SGHDT and CDR2 YYEEEE. CDR3 length: 14 amino acids. V was pared by 9 bases and J by 5 bases, with 11 bases of the junction left unmatched. Full variable domain (rest looked up from reference TRBV5-6 and TRBJ2-5): DAGVTQSPTHLIKTRGQQVTLRCSPKSGHDTVSWYQQALGQGPQFIFQYYEEEERQRGNFPDRFSGHQFPNYSSELNVNALLLGDSALYLCATQTVAGAETQYFGPGTRLLVL.